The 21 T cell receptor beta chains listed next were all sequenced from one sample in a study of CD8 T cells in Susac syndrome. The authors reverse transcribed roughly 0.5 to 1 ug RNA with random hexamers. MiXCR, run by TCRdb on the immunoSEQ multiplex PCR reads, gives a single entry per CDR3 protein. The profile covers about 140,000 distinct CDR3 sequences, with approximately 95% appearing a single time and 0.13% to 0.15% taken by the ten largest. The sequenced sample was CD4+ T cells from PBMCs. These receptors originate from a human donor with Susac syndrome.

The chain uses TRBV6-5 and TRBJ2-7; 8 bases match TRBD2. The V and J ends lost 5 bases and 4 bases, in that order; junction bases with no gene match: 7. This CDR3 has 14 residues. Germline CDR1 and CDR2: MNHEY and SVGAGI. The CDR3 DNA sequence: TGTGCCAGCAGTGATAGCGGGATTTCATACGAGCAGTACTTC. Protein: CASSDSGISYEQYF.

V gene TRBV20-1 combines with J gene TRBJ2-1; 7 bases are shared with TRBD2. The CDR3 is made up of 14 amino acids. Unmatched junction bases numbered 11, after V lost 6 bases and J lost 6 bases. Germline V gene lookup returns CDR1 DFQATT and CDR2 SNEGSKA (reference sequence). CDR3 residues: CSAKESRGSNEQFF. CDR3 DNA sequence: TGCAGTGCCAAAGAATCGCGGGGGTCCAATGAGCAGTTCTTC.

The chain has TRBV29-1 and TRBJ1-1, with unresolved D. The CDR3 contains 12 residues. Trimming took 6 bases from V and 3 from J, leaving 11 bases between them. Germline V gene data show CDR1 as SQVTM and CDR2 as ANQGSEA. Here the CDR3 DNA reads TGCAGCGTACGGGTCTCACACACTGAAGCTTTCTTT. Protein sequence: CSVRVSHTEAFF. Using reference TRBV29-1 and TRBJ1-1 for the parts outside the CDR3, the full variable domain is SAVISQKPSRDICQRGTSLTIQCQVDSQVTMMFWYRQQPGQSLTLIATANQGSEATYESGFVIDKFPISRPNLTFSTLTVSNMSPEDSSIYLCSVRVSHTEAFFGQGTRLTVV.

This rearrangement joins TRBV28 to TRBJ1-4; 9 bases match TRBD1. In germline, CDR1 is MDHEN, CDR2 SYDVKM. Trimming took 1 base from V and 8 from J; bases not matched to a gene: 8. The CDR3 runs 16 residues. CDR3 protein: CASSLLTGQGVEKLFF. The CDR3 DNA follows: TGTGCCAGCAGTTTATTAACGGGACAGGGTGTGGAAAAACTGTTTTTT.

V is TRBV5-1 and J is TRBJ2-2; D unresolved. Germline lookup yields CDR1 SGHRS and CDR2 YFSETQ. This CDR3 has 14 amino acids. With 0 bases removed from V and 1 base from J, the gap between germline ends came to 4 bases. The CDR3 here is CASSLDGNTGELFF. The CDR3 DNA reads TGCGCCAGCAGCTTGGACGGGAACACCGGGGAGCTGTTTTTT.

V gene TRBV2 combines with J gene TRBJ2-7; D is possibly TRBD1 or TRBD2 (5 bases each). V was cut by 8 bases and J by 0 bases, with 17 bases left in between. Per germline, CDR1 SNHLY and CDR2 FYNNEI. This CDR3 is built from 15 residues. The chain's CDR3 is CASHGLGTVSYEQYF. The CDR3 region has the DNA TGTGCCAGCCATGGCCTCGGGACGGTCTCCTACGAGCAGTACTTC.

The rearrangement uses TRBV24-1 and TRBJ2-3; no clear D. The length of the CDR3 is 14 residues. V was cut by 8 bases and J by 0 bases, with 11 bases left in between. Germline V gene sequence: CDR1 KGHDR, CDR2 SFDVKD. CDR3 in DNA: TGTGCCACCACTCCCTCCGGGAGCACAGATACGCAGTATTTT. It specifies CATTPSGSTDTQYF.

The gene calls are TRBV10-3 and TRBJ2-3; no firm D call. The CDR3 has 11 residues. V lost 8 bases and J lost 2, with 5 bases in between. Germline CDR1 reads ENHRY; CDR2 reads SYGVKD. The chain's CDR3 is CAIGITDTQYF. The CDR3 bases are TGTGCCATCGGTATCACAGATACGCAGTATTTT.

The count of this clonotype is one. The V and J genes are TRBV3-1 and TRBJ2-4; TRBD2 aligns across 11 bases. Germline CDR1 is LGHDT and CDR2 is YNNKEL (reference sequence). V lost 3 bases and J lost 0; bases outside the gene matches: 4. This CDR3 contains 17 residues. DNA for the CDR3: TGTGCCAGCAGCCAGGGACTAGCGGAGAAAGCCAAAAACATTCAGTACTTC. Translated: CASSQGLAEKAKNIQYF.

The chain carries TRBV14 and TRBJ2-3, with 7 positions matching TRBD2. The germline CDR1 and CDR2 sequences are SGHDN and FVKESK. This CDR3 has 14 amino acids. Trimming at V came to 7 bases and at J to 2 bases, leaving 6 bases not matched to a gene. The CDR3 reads CASKRDYNTDTQYF. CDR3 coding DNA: TGTGCCAGCAAACGGGACTACAACACAGATACGCAGTATTTT.

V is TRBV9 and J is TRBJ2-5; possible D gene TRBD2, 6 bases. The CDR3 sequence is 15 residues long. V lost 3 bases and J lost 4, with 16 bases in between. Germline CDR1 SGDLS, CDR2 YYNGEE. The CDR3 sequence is CASSEETRGLETQYF. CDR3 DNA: TGTGCCAGCAGCGAAGAGACTAGAGGATTAGAGACCCAGTACTTC.

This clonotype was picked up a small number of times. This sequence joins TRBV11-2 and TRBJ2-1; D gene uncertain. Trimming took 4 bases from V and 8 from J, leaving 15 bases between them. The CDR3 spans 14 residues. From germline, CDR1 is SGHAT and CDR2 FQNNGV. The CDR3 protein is CASSSSSLYHEQFF. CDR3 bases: TGTGCCAGCAGCTCCTCCTCCCTATATCATGAGCAGTTCTTC.

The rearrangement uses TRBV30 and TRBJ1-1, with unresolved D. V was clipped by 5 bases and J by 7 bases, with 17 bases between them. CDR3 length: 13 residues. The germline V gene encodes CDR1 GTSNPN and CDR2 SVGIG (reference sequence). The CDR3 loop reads CAWSSWERNEAFF. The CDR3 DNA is TGTGCCTGGTCCTCTTGGGAGAGGAATGAAGCTTTCTTT.

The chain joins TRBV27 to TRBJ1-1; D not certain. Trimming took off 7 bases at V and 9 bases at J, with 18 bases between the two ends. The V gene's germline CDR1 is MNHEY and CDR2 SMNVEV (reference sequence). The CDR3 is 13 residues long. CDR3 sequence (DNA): TGTGCCAGCACTAATGGGAATCCTCGAAAAGCTTTCTTT. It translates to CASTNGNPRKAFF.

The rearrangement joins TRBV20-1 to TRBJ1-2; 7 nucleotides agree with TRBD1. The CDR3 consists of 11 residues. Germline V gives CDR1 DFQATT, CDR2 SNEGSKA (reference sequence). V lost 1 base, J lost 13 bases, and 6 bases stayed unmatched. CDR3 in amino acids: CSARGDRAPTF. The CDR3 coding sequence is TGCAGTGCTAGAGGAGACAGGGCACCCACCTTC.

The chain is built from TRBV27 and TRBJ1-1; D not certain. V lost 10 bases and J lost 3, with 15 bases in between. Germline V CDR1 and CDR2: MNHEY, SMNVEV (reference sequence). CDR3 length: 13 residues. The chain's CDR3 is CAITGVSYTEAFF. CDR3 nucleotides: TGTGCCATTACCGGGGTGTCATACACTGAAGCTTTCTTT.

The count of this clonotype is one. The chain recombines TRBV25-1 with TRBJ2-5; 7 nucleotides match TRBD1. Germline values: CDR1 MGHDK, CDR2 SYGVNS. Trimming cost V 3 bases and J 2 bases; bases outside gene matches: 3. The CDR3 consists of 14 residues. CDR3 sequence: CASSEPGGQETQYF. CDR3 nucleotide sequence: TGTGCCAGCAGTGAGCCAGGGGGTCAAGAGACCCAGTACTTC.

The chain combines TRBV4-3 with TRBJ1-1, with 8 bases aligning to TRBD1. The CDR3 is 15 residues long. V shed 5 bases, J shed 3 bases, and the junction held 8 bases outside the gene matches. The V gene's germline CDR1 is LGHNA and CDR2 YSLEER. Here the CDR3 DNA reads TGCGCCAGCAGCGACCGGACAGGGAGAGACACTGAAGCTTTCTTT. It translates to CASSDRTGRDTEAFF.

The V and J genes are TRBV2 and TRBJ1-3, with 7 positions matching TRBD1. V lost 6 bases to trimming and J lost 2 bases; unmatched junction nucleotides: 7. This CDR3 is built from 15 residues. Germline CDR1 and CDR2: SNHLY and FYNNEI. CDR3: CASSDRQGTGNTIYF. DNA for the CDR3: TGTGCCAGCAGCGACCGACAGGGTACTGGAAACACCATATATTTT.

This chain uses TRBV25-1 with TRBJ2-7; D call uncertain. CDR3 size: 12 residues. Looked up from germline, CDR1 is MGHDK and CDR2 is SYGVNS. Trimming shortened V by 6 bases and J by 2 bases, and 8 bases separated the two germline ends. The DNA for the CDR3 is TGTGCCAGCAGGGGCGGAACCTACGAGCAGTACTTC. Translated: CASRGGTYEQYF.

The CDR3 protein is CASSQDSVGEQFF. CDR3 bases: TGCGCCAGCAGCCAAGACTCGGTGGGTGAGCAGTTCTTC. V gene TRBV4-1 combines with J gene TRBJ2-1; D is unresolved. This CDR3 spans 13 amino acids. Per germline, CDR1 MGHRA and CDR2 YSYEKL. V lost 0 bases to trimming and J lost 9 bases, with 9 bases between them.